This T cell receptor beta chain was profiled in a study of blood T cell repertoires in COVID-19. Study in general: Samples came from the United States, Italy and Spain, spanning acute and convalescent COVID-19. Sources were T cells, B-cell-depleted T cells, or PBMCs; the material itself was cDNA or gDNA.

The CDR3 covers 15 residues. Germline V lookup: CDR1 SGHVS, CDR2 FQNEAQ. Comment on this clone: A read error may account for a junction end that differs from germline.

Sequenced by immunoSEQ multiplex PCR; TCRdb stores in-frame clones only, minus some. The data hold roughly 200,000 clones, with around four fifths observed a single time. The origin of this receptor is a human donor in a cohort sampled during active COVID-19. V is TRBV7-8 and J is TRBJ1-6; no reliable D call. Input material: peripheral blood. Here the CDR3 DNA reads TGTGCCAGCAGCTTGACCCTAGAGGTTGATTCGCCCCTCCACTTT. Amino acids: CASSLTLEVDSPLHF.